This record looks at one T cell receptor (beta chain) sequence and its context. The CDR3 totals 14 residues. The junction had 4 bases not matched to a gene; V was cut back by 7 bases and J by 3 bases. Germline lookup yields CDR1 SEHNR and CDR2 FQNEAQ (reference sequence). The source of the sample is a study of OX40 agonist ivuxolimab in advanced cancers. Study context: The group had a mean age of approximately 60 years, ranged from about 20 to 79, and was around 86% male. 40% to 50% of patients had received prior checkpoint inhibitor therapy.

Assay used: immunoSEQ multiplex PCR; TCRdb lists only in-frame clones, some missing. Among around 24,000 clones listed, 70% to 80% were seen once. This specimen consisted of CD4+ or CD8+ T cells sorted from blood, obtained in a trial of the OX40 agonist ivuxolimab. The chain employs TRBV7-9 and TRBJ2-2; the match to TRBD1 covers 8 bases. This clonotype originated in an adult with an advanced solid tumor such as melanoma, head and neck, liver or kidney cancer. In DNA form, the CDR3 reads TGTGCCAGCACGGACAGGGAGTACACCGGGGAGCTGTTTTTT. Its translation: CASTDREYTGELFF.